This T cell receptor beta chain was sequenced during a study of blood T cell repertoires in COVID-19. Data came from immunoSEQ multiplex PCR; TCRdb stores just in-frame clones and leaves some out. The data show around 340,000 clones, roughly 90% seen once. There are 14 residues in the CDR3. The V gene lost 4 bases and the J gene lost 2 bases, with 11 bases spanning the gap. Germline V gives CDR1 LGHDT, CDR2 YNNKEL (reference sequence). The sample comprised peripheral blood. This clonotype was sampled from a woman aged 60-75 years with COVID-19, enrolled during active disease. V and J are TRBV3-1 (or the pseudogene TRBV3-2) and TRBJ1-2; maybe TRBD1 (5 bases). DNA of the CDR3: TGTGCCAGCAGCCGCCAGGGAGGAAACTATGGCTACACCTTC. This gives the protein CASSRQGGNYGYTF.